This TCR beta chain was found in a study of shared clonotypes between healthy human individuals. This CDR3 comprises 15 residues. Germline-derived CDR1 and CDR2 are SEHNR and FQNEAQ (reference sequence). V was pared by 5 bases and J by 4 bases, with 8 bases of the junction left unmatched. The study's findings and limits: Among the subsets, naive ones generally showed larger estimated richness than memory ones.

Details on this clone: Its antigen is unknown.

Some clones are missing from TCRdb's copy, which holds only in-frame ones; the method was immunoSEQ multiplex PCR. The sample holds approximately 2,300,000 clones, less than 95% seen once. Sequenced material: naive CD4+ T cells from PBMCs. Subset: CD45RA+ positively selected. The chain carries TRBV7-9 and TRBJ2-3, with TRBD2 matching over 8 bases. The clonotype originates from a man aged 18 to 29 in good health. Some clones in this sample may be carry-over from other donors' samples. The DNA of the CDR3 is TGTGCCAGCAGCCCTTGGGCGGGAGGAGCAGATACGCAGTATTTT. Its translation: CASSPWAGGADTQYF.